The T cell receptor beta chain described here comes from a study of T cell repertoires in cytomegalovirus infection. Notes on the study in general: Dominating the ex vivo response were TCR beta clonotypes that were CMV-specific and HLA-C-restricted.

Germline assignment: CDR1 SGHTA and CDR2 FQGNSA. The CDR3 is 15 residues long. With 3 bases removed from V and 5 bases from J, the gap between germline ends came to 16 bases. TCRdb re-called the reads with MiXCR, one entry per CDR3 protein. The sample shows around 320,000 distinct CDR3 sequences, 8% to 9.5% of them seen only once. Concerning this clonotype itself: What it binds is unknown.

Sample: PBMCs. This chain uses TRBV7-2 with TRBJ1-1, with D possibly TRBD1 on 5 matching bases. The source of this sequence is a human donor in good health (CMV status not recorded). Some clones in this sample may be carry-over from other donors' samples. CDR3 sequence (DNA): TGTGCCAGCAGCTTTGGGCGCGGGACCCCAACTGAAGCTTTCTTT. Amino acids: CASSFGRGTPTEAFF.